This TCR beta chain derives from a study of blood T cell repertoires in COVID-19. Study summary: The United States, Italy and Spain supplied acute and convalescent COVID-19 samples.

Repertoires were generated with immunoSEQ multiplex PCR, while TCRdb's copy carries only in-frame clones and drops some. The table has about 240,000 clones, around 83% seen once; the top ten hold 12%. Trimming removed 1 base from V and 6 bases from J, with 12 bases in between. The CDR3 length is 14 residues. Germline V gene data show CDR1 as LGHDT and CDR2 as YNNKEL (reference sequence). The source material was peripheral blood. The chain recombines TRBV3-1 (or the pseudogene TRBV3-2) with TRBJ1-2; D uncertain. The source is a woman in her sixties with active or convalescent COVID-19. CDR3 loop: CASSQVSRLHGYTF. DNA for the CDR3: TGTGCCAGCAGCCAAGTGTCCAGGCTTCATGGCTACACCTTC.